This paragraph covers one T cell receptor beta chain sequence. Its antigen remains unknown. The data are from a study of shared clonotypes between healthy human individuals. The CDR3 is made up of 12 amino acids. V dropped 1 base and J dropped 5 bases, with 6 bases sitting between them. Germline assignment: CDR1 GTSNPN and CDR2 SVGIG (reference sequence). Sequencing used immunoSEQ multiplex PCR; TCRdb keeps in-frame clones, though not all of them. The sample lists 450,000 to 500,000 clones; around four fifths were seen once. Whole-study findings and limits: Only blood underwent sampling, and tissue repertoires likely differ.

The chain is built from TRBV30 and TRBJ2-4, with D unresolved. The TCR originated in a woman aged 40 to 55 in good health. Some clones in this sample may be carry-over from other donors' samples. Input material: PBMCs. The CDR3 nucleotides read TGTGCCTGGAGTGGCGGCCAAAACATTCAGTACTTC. This translates into CAWSGGQNIQYF.